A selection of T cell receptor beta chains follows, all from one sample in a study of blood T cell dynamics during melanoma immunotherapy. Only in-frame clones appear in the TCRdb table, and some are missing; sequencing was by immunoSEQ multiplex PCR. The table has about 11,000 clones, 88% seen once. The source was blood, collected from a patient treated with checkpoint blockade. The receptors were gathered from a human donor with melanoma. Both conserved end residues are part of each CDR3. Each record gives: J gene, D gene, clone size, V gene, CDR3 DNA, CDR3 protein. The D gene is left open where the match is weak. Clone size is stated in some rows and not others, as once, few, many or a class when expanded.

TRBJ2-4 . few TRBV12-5 TGTGCTAGTGGTTTGGAAAGGGGGATAGCCAAAAACATTCAGTACTTC CASGLERGIAKNIQYF
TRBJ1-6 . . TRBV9 TGTGCCACCAGCCTAACTAGGGGGGAATTCAATTCACCCCTCCACTTT CATSLTRGEFNSPLHF
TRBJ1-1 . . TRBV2 TGTGCCAGCAGTGAAGGGGTCGAATCTGAAGCTTTCTTT CASSEGVESEAFF
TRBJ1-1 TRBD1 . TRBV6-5 TGTGCCAGCAGTTACGACAGGGACACTGAAGCTTTCTTT CASSYDRDTEAFF
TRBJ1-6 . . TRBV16 TGTGCCAGCAGCCTTCCTGGAGGGCCCGATTCACCCCTCCACTTT CASSLPGGPDSPLHF
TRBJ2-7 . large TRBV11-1 TGTGCCAGCAGCTTTGGGACGGCCTACGAGCAGTACTTC CASSFGTAYEQYF
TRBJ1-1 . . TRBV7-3 TGTGCCAGCAGCTTAAACGCTGTAGGGGGCACTGAAGCTTTCTTT CASSLNAVGGTEAFF
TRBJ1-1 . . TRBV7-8 TGTGCCAGCAGTCTCCAGGGTGGGGGGATGAACACTGAAGCTTTCTTT CASSLQGGGMNTEAFF
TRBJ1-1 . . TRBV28 TGTGCCAGCAGTTACCCGGGAGGGGCCGTTGAAGCTTTCTTT CASSYPGGAVEAFF
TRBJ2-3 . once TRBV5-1 TGCGCCAGCACACGCGGGGACCGCACAGATACGCAGTATTTT CASTRGDRTDTQYF
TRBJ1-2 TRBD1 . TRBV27 TGTGCCAGCAGTTTCTTGCAGGGGGCGGGCTATGGCTACACCTTC CASSFLQGAGYGYTF
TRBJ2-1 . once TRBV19 TGTGCCAGTAGCGGGAGCTCCTACAATGAGCAGTTCTTC CASSGSSYNEQFF
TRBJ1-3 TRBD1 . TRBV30 TGTGCAGCAGGGGGGGGGAGGACCAAATTCTCTGGAAACACCATATATTTT CAAGGGRTKFSGNTIYF
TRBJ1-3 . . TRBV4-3 TGCGCCAGCAGCCAAGGACATCACGGAAACACCATATATTTT CASSQGHHGNTIYF
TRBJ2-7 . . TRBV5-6 TGTGCCAGCAGCTTTCATGGGTACGAGCAGTACTTC CASSFHGYEQYF
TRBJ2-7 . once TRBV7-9 TGTGCCAGCAGCTTAGTTCATGGGGAGCAGTACTTC CASSLVHGEQYF
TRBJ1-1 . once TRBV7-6 TGTGCCAGCAGCTCCCAAGGAGGCACTGAAGCTTTCTTT CASSSQGGTEAFF
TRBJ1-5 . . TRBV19 TGTGCCAGTAGTATACAGGGCTATAGCAATCAGCCCCAGCATTTT CASSIQGYSNQPQHF
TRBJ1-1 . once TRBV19 TGTGCCAGTAGTAAGGGAGGGGGGACTGAAGCTTTCTTT CASSKGGGTEAFF
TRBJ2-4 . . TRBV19 TGTGCCAGTAGTGTCCAGGGTACCAAAAACATTCAGTACTTC CASSVQGTKNIQYF
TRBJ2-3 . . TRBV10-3 TGTGCCATCAGTGCAACCGGGACTAGCACAGATACGCAGTATTTT CAISATGTSTDTQYF
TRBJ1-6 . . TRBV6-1 TGTGCCAGCACCCCCACGCCTGGGCCTTCACCCCTCCACTTT CASTPTPGPSPLHF
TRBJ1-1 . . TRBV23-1 TGCGCCATCCTAACATCGGGAACGAGAAACACTGAAGCTTTCTTT CAILTSGTRNTEAFF
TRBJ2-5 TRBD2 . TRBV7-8 TGTGCCAGCAGCTTCCCCAGCGGGGGGGCCGATCAAGAGACCCAGTACTTC CASSFPSGGADQETQYF
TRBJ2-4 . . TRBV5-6 TGTGCCAGCAGCAGTTTCAGTGCCAAAAACATTCAGTACTTC CASSSFSAKNIQYF
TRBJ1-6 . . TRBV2 TGTGCCAGCAGGGCCCGGGGGGAGCCCCTCCACTTT CASRARGEPLHF
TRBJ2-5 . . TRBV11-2 TGTGCCAGCAGCCTGACGAGGGGCAGGGAGACCCAGTACTTC CASSLTRGRETQYF
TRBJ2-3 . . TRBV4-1 TGCGCCAGCAGCCTCGGAGATACGCAGTATTTT CASSLGDTQYF
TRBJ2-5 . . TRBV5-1 TGCGCCAGCAGCTTCTCTACTAGCCAAGAGACCCAGTACTTC CASSFSTSQETQYF
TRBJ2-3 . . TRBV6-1 TGTGCCAGCAGTGCCGGTAGCCGCACAGATACGCAGTATTTT CASSAGSRTDTQYF
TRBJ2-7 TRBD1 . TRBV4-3 TGCGCCAGCAGCCCCCGCAGGGGGTCGAACGAGCAGTACTTC CASSPRRGSNEQYF
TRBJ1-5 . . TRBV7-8 . CASSLLIRARGYQPQHF
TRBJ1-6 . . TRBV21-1 TGTGCCAGCACCAAACCGGGGGACAGGGACTCCTATAATTCACCCCTCCACTTT CASTKPGDRDSYNSPLHF
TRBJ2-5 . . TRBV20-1 TGCAGTGCGTATAAGGGGGAGACCCAGTACTTC CSAYKGETQYF